The source of this T cell receptor (beta chain) is a study of post-analysis software for immune sequencing data. Study-wide context: Multiple sclerosis in the patients followed relapsing-remitting, secondary progressive and progressive-relapsing courses. The study, taken as a whole, reports: F-measure co-clustering was strong for batch-matched samples. When patients were compared with controls, about five TRBV segments were more frequent, TRBV5-6, TRBV5-1 and TRBV20-1 among them. When compared against controls, multiple sclerosis patients showed significantly lower normalized Chao1 diversity.

The CDR3 totals 13 residues. The germline CDR1 and CDR2 sequences are SGHVS and FNYEAQ. The TCR beta cDNA libraries carried unique molecular identifiers. The authors obtained some 500,000 cDNA molecules from about 0.94 to 9.7 million T cells. TCRdb independently ran MiXCR on the PCR reads; one entry per CDR3 protein. Here the sample spans around 200,000 distinct CDR3 sequences, about 30% being singletons. Concerning this clonotype itself: Antigen specificity is unknown. Possible read error: a much larger clone is one base away.

The TCR comes from a girl under 18 with multiple sclerosis. The sample taken for sequencing was blood. The V call is TRBV7-6, the J call TRBJ1-5; D gene ambiguous. CDR3 protein: CAGSPAGNQPQHF. The CDR3, as DNA: TGTGCCGGCAGCCCAGCGGGGAATCAGCCCCAGCATTTT.